A selection of T cell receptor beta chains follows, all from one sample in a study of blood T cell repertoires in COVID-19. Clones were sequenced by immunoSEQ multiplex PCR, and TCRdb holds only the in-frame ones, with some missing. This repertoire shows about 120,000 clones, about 83% found once; its top ten account for more than 2%. Sequencing was done on a sample of peripheral blood. The receptors shown here come from a woman in her fifties or sixties with acute or convalescent COVID-19. Each CDR3 is given without its conserved first and last residue.

j_call | v_call | cdr3_aa
TRBJ2-4 | TRBV2 | ASRAGLAENIQY
TRBJ2-2 | TRBV27 | ASSPGLWGGELF
TRBJ2-7 | TRBV28 | ASSGPGEGLEQY
TRBJ2-7 | TRBV7-2 | ASSLVPGVNSYEQY
TRBJ2-7 | TRBV7-2 | ASSLYRGNTYEQY
TRBJ1-2 | TRBV29-1 | SVGAGGYGYT
TRBJ1-1 | TRBV4-3 | ASSQDGWSTEAF
TRBJ1-6 | TRBV7-2 | ASSLQGNSPLH
TRBJ2-7 | TRBV9 | ASSVASGSYEQY
TRBJ1-2 | TRBV4-1 | ASSQEEGAGRFRT
TRBJ2-7 | TRBV24-1 | ATSDGGTSVRYEQY
TRBJ1-6 | TRBV10-3 | AIGTADYNSPLH
TRBJ1-1 | TRBV25-1 | ASRTALNTEAF
TRBJ2-5 | TRBV5-4 | ASSSPSGLETQY
TRBJ2-2 | TRBV9 | ASSVKLLTGELF
TRBJ1-1 | TRBV4-1 | ASSPTGVEAF
TRBJ1-5 | TRBV5-5 | ASSFSISTAYSNQPQH
TRBJ2-1 | TRBV9 | ASSPRTANEQF
TRBJ1-5 | TRBV2 | ASTEGDSNQPQH
TRBJ2-3 | TRBV19 | ASSRVGSTDTQY
TRBJ2-5 | TRBV5-1 | ASSFQGSGRAGETQY
TRBJ1-6 | TRBV2 | ASNRGSSYNSPLH
TRBJ2-3 | TRBV7-2 | ASSLLSVDTQY
TRBJ1-2 | TRBV29-1 | SVGTVYGYT